Sequencing of this TCR beta chain was carried out in a study of patients and donors after allogeneic stem cell transplantation. MiXCR was run by TCRdb on the RT-PCR reads, yielding one entry per CDR3 protein. This table has approximately 200,000 distinct CDR3 sequences, 13% to 15% appearing once. This clonotype was observed a handful of times. Germline CDR1 is SQVTM and CDR2 is ANQGSEA. CDR3 length: 13 residues. V lost 8 bases and J lost 2; bases outside the gene matches: 7. This receptor was identified in a human donor who was either an allogeneic HSCT recipient or a stem cell or donor lymphocyte infusion donor (not recorded which). It is not recorded whose cells these are; they may come from a transplant donor. The V and J genes are TRBV29-1 and TRBJ2-3, with 7 bases that match TRBD1. The sample taken for sequencing was blood, either unsorted or a sorted T cell fraction (not recorded which). DNA of the CDR3: TGCAGCCCGCGGACAGGAGCCACAGATACGCAGTATTTT. Encoded protein: CSPRTGATDTQYF.